What follows describes a single T cell receptor (beta chain). Its target is unknown. The data were taken from a study of cytomegalovirus exposure and HLA in healthy donors. Overall study context: A data release that came early held 80 million or so unique TCRs from HLA-typed donors. Study findings and constraints: An observed cluster of highly shared sequence variants was recorded as a likely sequencing artifact. Most of the CMV-associated TCR beta chains (in a later analysis) appeared to be HLA-restricted.

PCR was performed using 60 Vbeta and 13 Jbeta primers. Produced via immunoSEQ multiplex PCR; TCRdb's table is partial and in-frame only. The repertoire table contains under 40,000 clones. Donors sampled were nominally healthy, though unrecorded immune exposures were likely. The CDR3 has 15 residues. Germline V gene data show CDR1 as SGHDN and CDR2 as FVKESK. Trimming removed 2 bases from V and 6 bases from J, with 14 bases in between. Material for sequencing was PBMCs. The chain has TRBV14 and TRBJ2-1; weak D call: TRBD2 (7 bases). The TCR comes from a female donor in good health and CMV-seronegative. The DNA for the CDR3 is TGTGCCAGCAGCCAACAAGGGGGGGTCGGCAATGAGCAGTTCTTC. Translation: CASSQQGGVGNEQFF. Filled out from reference TRBV14 and TRBJ2-1, the complete variable domain reads EAGVTQFPSHSVIEKGQTVTLRCDPISGHDNLYWYRRVMGKEIKFLLHFVKESKQDESGMPNNRFLAERTGGTYSTLKVQPAELEDSGVYFCASSQQGGVGNEQFFGPGTRLTVL.